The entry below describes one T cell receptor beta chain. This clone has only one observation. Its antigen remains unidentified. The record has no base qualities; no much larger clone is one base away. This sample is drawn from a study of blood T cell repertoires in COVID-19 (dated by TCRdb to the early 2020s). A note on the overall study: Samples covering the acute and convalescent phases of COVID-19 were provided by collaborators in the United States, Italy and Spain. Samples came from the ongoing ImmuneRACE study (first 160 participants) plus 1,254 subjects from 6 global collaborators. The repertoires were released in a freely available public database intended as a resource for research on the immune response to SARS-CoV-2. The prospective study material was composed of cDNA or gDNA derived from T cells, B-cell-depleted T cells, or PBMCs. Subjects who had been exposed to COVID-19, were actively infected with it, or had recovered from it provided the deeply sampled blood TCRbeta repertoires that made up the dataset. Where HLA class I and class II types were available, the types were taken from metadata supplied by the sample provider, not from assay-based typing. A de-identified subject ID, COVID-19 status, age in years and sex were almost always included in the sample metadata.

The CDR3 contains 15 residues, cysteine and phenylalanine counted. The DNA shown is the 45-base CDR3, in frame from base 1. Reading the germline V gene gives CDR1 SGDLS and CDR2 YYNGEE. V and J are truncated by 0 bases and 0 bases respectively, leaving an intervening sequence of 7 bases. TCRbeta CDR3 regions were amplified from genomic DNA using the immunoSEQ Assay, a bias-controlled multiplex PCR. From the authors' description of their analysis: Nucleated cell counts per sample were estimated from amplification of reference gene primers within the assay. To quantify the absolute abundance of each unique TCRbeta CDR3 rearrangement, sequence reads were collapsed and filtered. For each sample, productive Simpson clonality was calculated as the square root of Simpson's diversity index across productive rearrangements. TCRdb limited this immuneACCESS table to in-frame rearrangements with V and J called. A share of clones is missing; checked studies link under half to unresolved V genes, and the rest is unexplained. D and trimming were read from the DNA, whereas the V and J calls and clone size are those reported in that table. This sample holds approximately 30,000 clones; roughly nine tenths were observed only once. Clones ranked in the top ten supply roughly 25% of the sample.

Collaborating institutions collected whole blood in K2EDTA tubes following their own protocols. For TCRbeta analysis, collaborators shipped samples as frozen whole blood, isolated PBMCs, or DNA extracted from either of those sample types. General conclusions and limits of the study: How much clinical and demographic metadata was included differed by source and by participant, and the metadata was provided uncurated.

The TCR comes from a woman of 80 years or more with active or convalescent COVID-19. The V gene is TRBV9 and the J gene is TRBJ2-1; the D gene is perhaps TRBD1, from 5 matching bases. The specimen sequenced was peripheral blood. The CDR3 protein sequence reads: CASSVVDTSYNEQFF. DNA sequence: TGTGCCAGCAGCGTAGTGGACACCTCCTACAATGAGCAGTTCTTC. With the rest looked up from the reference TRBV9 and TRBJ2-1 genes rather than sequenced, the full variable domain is DSGVTQTPKHLITATGQRVTLRCSPRSGDLSVYWYQQSLDQGLQFLIQYYNGEERAKGNILERFSAQQFPDLHSELNLSSLELGDSALYFCASSVVDTSYNEQFFGPGTRLTVL.